One and the same sample provided the 29 T cell receptor beta chains below, sequenced in a study of blood T cell repertoires in COVID-19. The assay was immunoSEQ multiplex PCR, and TCRdb's table has in-frame clones only and misses some. The profile shows around 150,000 clones, over 70% of them singletons. Source material: peripheral blood. These receptors were taken from a man in his 60s with active or convalescent COVID-19.

The chain recombines TRBV27 with TRBJ2-1; 11 bases match TRBD2. Germline assignment: CDR1 MNHEY and CDR2 SMNVEV (reference sequence). The CDR3 covers 21 residues. V gave up 3 bases and J gave up 4 bases; unmatched junction bases: 20. The CDR3 reads CASSFRKLAGERRVSYNEQFF. The CDR3, as DNA: TGTGCCAGCAGTTTTCGAAAACTAGCGGGAGAAAGGCGTGTTTCTTACAATGAGCAGTTCTTC.

This rearrangement joins TRBV18 to TRBJ2-7, with D possibly being TRBD2 (6 bases). With 1 base removed from V and 3 bases from J, the gap between germline ends came to 19 bases. Germline CDR1 KGHSH, CDR2 LQKENI. The CDR3 length is 17 residues. The CDR3 is CASSPRPWAGSFYEQYF. CDR3 DNA: TGTGCCAGCTCACCACGGCCATGGGCGGGATCCTTCTACGAGCAGTACTTC.

The chain has TRBV10-3 and TRBJ1-5, with 7 bases matching TRBD1. Germline CDR1 reads ENHRY; CDR2 reads SYGVKD. CDR3 length equals 14 residues. Trimming took 5 bases from V and 4 from J; bases not matched to a gene: 5. The CDR3 reads CAISPGTANQPQHF. CDR3 DNA sequence: TGTGCCATCAGTCCCGGGACAGCTAATCAGCCCCAGCATTTT.

The V and J genes are TRBV30 and TRBJ2-1; D possibly corresponds to TRBD2 (6 bases). The CDR3 runs to 12 residues. Germline CDR1 and CDR2: GTSNPN and SVGIG (reference sequence). V gave up 3 bases and J gave up 6 bases, with 9 bases separating them. CDR3: CAWRGDFNEQFF. The CDR3 DNA reads TGTGCCTGGAGAGGGGACTTCAATGAGCAGTTCTTC. Variable domain in full (rest from reference TRBV30 and TRBJ2-1): SQTIHQWPATLVQPVGSPLSLECTVEGTSNPNLYWYRQAAGRGLQLLFYSVGIGQISSEVPQNLSASRPQDRQFILSSKKLLLSDSGFYLCAWRGDFNEQFFGPGTRLTVL.

The V and J genes are TRBV7-2 and TRBJ2-5, with D hard to call. The CDR3 has 13 amino acids. V lost 1 base, J lost 9 bases, and 12 bases lay in between. CDR1 SGHTA and CDR2 FQGNSA come from the germline V gene. As DNA, the CDR3 is TGTGCCAGCAGCTTAGGTGGCGAACGGGCCCAGTACTTC. Translated, it gives CASSLGGERAQYF.

The rearrangement links TRBV14 to TRBJ2-7; D is undetermined. Germline CDR1 reads SGHDN; CDR2 reads FVKESK. The V gene lost 6 bases and the J gene lost 2 bases, with 20 bases spanning the gap. The CDR3 runs 16 residues. The CDR3 DNA sequence: TGTGCCAGCAGTCCCGGGTCCCTTAGGCCCACCTACGAGCAGTACTTC. It encodes CASSPGSLRPTYEQYF.

The chain joins TRBV6-1 to TRBJ1-5; TRBD1 matches 11 bases. This CDR3 region has 16 residues. CDR1 MNHNS and CDR2 SASEGT come from the germline V gene. J gave up 6 bases and V 2 bases, and 6 bases lay outside the gene matches. CDR3 loop: CASSELGQGAGQPQHF. The CDR3 coding sequence is TGTGCCAGCAGTGAATTAGGACAGGGGGCGGGTCAGCCCCAGCATTTT.

The rearrangement uses TRBV27 and TRBJ2-7, with TRBD2 matching 11 bases. The CDR3 is 15 amino acids. The germline gives CDR1 MNHEY, CDR2 SMNVEV (reference sequence). Losses at the gene ends were 5 bases for V and 4 bases for J; bases not matched to a gene: 7. CDR3 amino acids: CASSPRGTSGYEQYF. Here the CDR3 DNA reads TGTGCCAGCAGTCCCAGGGGGACTAGCGGATACGAGCAGTACTTC.

The chain links TRBV19 to TRBJ2-5; TRBD2 matches 14 bases. Trimming cost V 8 bases and J 4 bases; bases outside gene matches: 9. CDR3 length: 16 residues. CDR1 and CDR2 from the germline V gene are LNHDA and SQIVND (reference sequence). This CDR3 reads CASRPGTSGRIETQYF. The DNA for the CDR3 is TGTGCCAGTCGACCAGGGACTAGCGGGAGAATAGAGACCCAGTACTTC.

This rearrangement joins TRBV6-4 to TRBJ1-4, with 8 nucleotides matching TRBD1. Germline CDR1 reads MRHNA; CDR2 reads SNTAGT. The CDR3 is made up of 15 amino acids. Trimming cost V 2 bases and J 6 bases; bases outside gene matches: 5. The CDR3 bases are TGTGCCAGCAGTGACCGGGAGACAGGGGATGAAAAACTGTTTTTT. Translation gives CASSDRETGDEKLFF.

The chain carries TRBV15 and TRBJ2-7; tentative D call: TRBD1 (6 bases). Trimming removed 0 bases from V and 1 base from J, with 10 bases in between. Germline V lookup: CDR1 LNHNV, CDR2 YYDKDF (reference sequence). The CDR3 consists of 15 residues. The CDR3 DNA reads as TGTGCCACCAGCAGAGATCGCGACAGGTCCTACGAGCAGTACTTC. Its protein is CATSRDRDRSYEQYF.

This chain links TRBV30 with TRBJ1-5; 8 bases agree with TRBD1. The CDR3 consists of 14 residues. Germline V lookup: CDR1 GTSNPN, CDR2 SVGIG (reference sequence). V lost 5 bases to trimming and J lost 5 bases; unmatched junction nucleotides: 8. The CDR3 loop reads CAWGTPGGHQPQHF. CDR3 coding DNA: TGTGCCTGGGGGACCCCAGGGGGCCATCAGCCCCAGCATTTT.

This chain links TRBV4-1 with TRBJ1-1, with a possible D match to TRBD1 (5 bases). The germline CDR1 and CDR2 sequences are MGHRA and YSYEKL. Trimming removed 0 bases at V and 4 bases at J, with 12 bases between. CDR3 size: 15 residues. The CDR3 protein is CASSQDPDTGTEAFF. The CDR3 region has the DNA TGCGCCAGCAGCCAAGATCCGGACACTGGCACTGAAGCTTTCTTT.

This chain links TRBV19 with TRBJ2-7, with TRBD2 matching 8 bases. The CDR3 is 15 amino acids. The trim removed 4 bases at V and 4 bases at J, leaving 9 bases unmatched. Germline CDR1 and CDR2: LNHDA and SQIVND (reference sequence). CDR3 sequence (DNA): TGTGCCAGTAGTACCCCGGGGACTAGGATTTACGAGCAGTACTTC. Protein sequence: CASSTPGTRIYEQYF.

The chain links TRBV28 to TRBJ1-4, with D maybe TRBD1 (5 bases). The ends were cut back, 5 bases at V and 8 bases at J, with 12 bases in the middle. Germline V gene data show CDR1 as MDHEN and CDR2 as SYDVKM. This CDR3 region has 13 residues. CDR3 nucleotides: TGTGCCAGCAGTCGGACACTGGGGGAAAAACTGTTTTTT. Its translation is CASSRTLGEKLFF.

V is TRBV28 and J is TRBJ2-7; D is uncertain. CDR1 MDHEN and CDR2 SYDVKM come from the germline V gene. This CDR3 is 13 amino acids long. V lost 0 bases and J lost 3, with 6 bases in between. CDR3 sequence reads: CASSLWRYYEQYF. The CDR3 DNA follows: TGTGCCAGCAGTTTATGGAGGTACTACGAGCAGTACTTC.

The CDR3 here is CASSWSGGGPYNEQFF. The CDR3 nucleotides read TGTGCCAGCAGCTGGTCTGGCGGGGGACCCTACAATGAGCAGTTCTTC. V is TRBV5-5 and J is TRBJ2-1; the match to TRBD2 covers 7 bases. CDR3 length: 16 residues. Germline loops: CDR1 SGHKS, CDR2 YYEKEE (reference sequence). V was clipped by 3 bases and J by 2 bases; unmatched bases: 8.

The chain joins TRBV5-1 to TRBJ2-3; 8 bases line up with TRBD2. Germline loops: CDR1 SGHRS, CDR2 YFSETQ. J gave up 5 bases and V 2 bases, and 7 bases lay outside the gene matches. The CDR3 sequence is 15 residues long. The CDR3 DNA sequence: TGCGCCAGCAGCTTCCCCGGGAGGGGTGAAGATACGCAGTATTTT. Its protein is CASSFPGRGEDTQYF.

This chain links TRBV5-1 with TRBJ1-4; weak D call: TRBD1 (5 bases). V dropped 2 bases and J dropped 7 bases, with 15 bases sitting between them. Germline loops: CDR1 SGHRS, CDR2 YFSETQ. This CDR3 spans 15 amino acids. In DNA, the CDR3 is TGCGCCAGCAGCTTTTCCCCGGGGGGACGTGAAAAACTGTTTTTT. It specifies CASSFSPGGREKLFF.

CDR3 DNA sequence: TGTGCCAGCAGCAGATCGACAGGGGAGAGGAGCACTGAAGCTTTCTTT. It encodes CASSRSTGERSTEAFF. V usage is TRBV5-4 and J usage is TRBJ1-1, with TRBD1 identical over 8 bases. The germline gives CDR1 SGHNT, CDR2 YYREEE (reference sequence). The CDR3 consists of 16 residues. The V and J ends lost 4 bases and 4 bases, in that order; junction bases with no gene match: 12.

This rearrangement joins TRBV3-1 (or the pseudogene TRBV3-2) to TRBJ2-1; the D gene is possibly TRBD2 (7 bases). The CDR3 runs 16 residues. Trimming shortened V by 3 bases and J by 8 bases, and 20 bases separated the two germline ends. Looked up from germline, CDR1 is LGHDT and CDR2 is YNNKEL (reference sequence). In DNA, the CDR3 is TGTGCCAGCAGCCAGTGGGGGCCGGGGGGAGGCGATGAGCAGTTCTTC. It specifies CASSQWGPGGGDEQFF.

V and J are TRBV29-1 and TRBJ1-1; TRBD1 matches 7 bases. The CDR3 contains 13 residues. The ends lost 7 bases at V and 4 bases at J; junction bases unmatched: 9. Germline loops: CDR1 SQVTM, CDR2 ANQGSEA. The DNA for the CDR3 is TGCAGCGGCGTAGGGGGCGTGGGCACTGAAGCTTTCTTT. This codes for CSGVGGVGTEAFF.

The chain's CDR3 is CASSADLNYEQYF. The DNA for the CDR3 is TGTGCCAGTAGTGCCGACTTGAACTACGAGCAGTACTTC. The chain combines TRBV19 with TRBJ2-7; D gene ambiguous. Looked up from germline, CDR1 is LNHDA and CDR2 is SQIVND (reference sequence). Trimming shortened V by 5 bases and J by 3 bases, and 11 bases separated the two germline ends. CDR3 length equals 13 residues.

The chain employs TRBV7-9 and TRBJ2-7, with D perhaps matching TRBD2 (5 bases). With 8 bases removed from V and 7 bases from J, the gap between germline ends came to 21 bases. Germline CDR1 and CDR2: SEHNR and FQNEAQ (reference sequence). The CDR3 is 14 residues long. As DNA, the CDR3 is TGTGCCAGCGGACGGGCGGGCGAGGTAGGGGAGCAGTACTTC. This sequence encodes CASGRAGEVGEQYF.

The rearrangement links TRBV5-6 to TRBJ2-5; no reliable D call. Germline CDR1 reads SGHDT; CDR2 reads YYEEEE. The V end lost 0 bases, the J end lost 1 base, and 13 bases lay between the germline ends. The CDR3 is made up of 16 amino acids. CDR3 DNA sequence: TGTGCCAGCAGCTTGGGGATCATGAACAGCCAAGAGACCCAGTACTTC. Translated, it gives CASSLGIMNSQETQYF.

The chain joins TRBV27 to TRBJ2-7, with 9 nucleotides matching TRBD2. Germline V gives CDR1 MNHEY, CDR2 SMNVEV (reference sequence). The J segment lost 3 bases and the V segment lost 4 bases, leaving 13 bases of the junction unmatched. The CDR3 totals 17 residues. The CDR3 protein is CASSSADSGRSFYEQYF. The CDR3 DNA sequence: TGTGCCAGCAGTTCCGCGGATAGCGGGAGAAGTTTCTACGAGCAGTACTTC.

Only one count was recorded for this clone. The CDR3 reads CASSLVTGGAKNIQYF. In nucleotides, the CDR3 is TGCGCCAGCAGCTTGGTTACAGGGGGCGCCAAAAACATTCAGTACTTC. The J gene is TRBJ2-4, the V gene TRBV5-1; 9 bases map to TRBD1. The CDR3 sequence is 16 residues long. The V gene end was trimmed by 0 bases and the J gene end by 1 base; junction bases not matched to a gene: 2. CDR1 is SGHRS and CDR2 is YFSETQ in the germline V gene.

This rearrangement joins TRBV6-6 to TRBJ2-1; the match to TRBD2 covers 12 bases. The CDR3 consists of 16 residues. The V and J ends lost 6 bases and 5 bases, in that order; junction bases with no gene match: 8. Germline V lookup: CDR1 MNHNY, CDR2 SVGAGI (reference sequence). The CDR3 reads CASRPTSGRPHNEQFF. CDR3 in DNA: TGTGCCAGCAGACCTACTAGCGGGAGGCCCCACAATGAGCAGTTCTTC.

This chain uses TRBV7-3 with TRBJ2-1; D gene unclear. CDR1 and CDR2 (germline): SGHTA, FQGTGA. The CDR3 contains 13 residues. Trimming removed 5 bases from V and 9 bases from J, with 14 bases in between. The CDR3 nucleotides read TGTGCCAGCAGCGATCTAGGTCCTGGTGAGCAGTTCTTC. This codes for CASSDLGPGEQFF.